Described below is a single T cell receptor beta chain sequence and its context. After removal of 4 bases from V and 5 bases from J, the junction contained 9 bases not matched to a gene. CDR1 and CDR2 from the germline V gene are MDHEN and SYDVKM. There are 15 residues in the CDR3. This entry belongs to a study of shared clonotypes between healthy human individuals. Clones were sequenced by immunoSEQ multiplex PCR, and TCRdb holds only the in-frame ones, with some missing. The sample carries 600,000 to 800,000 clones, roughly 72% recorded once. The TCR originated in a woman aged 25 to 39 in good health. The rearrangement uses TRBV28 and TRBJ2-3, with 7 nucleotides matching TRBD2. The specimen sequenced was memory CD4+ T cells sorted from blood. The subset: CD45RA-negative fraction. Here the CDR3 DNA reads TGTGCCAGCAGTTCTACGGGAGGTGGTAAAGATACGCAGTATTTT. This encodes CASSSTGGGKDTQYF.